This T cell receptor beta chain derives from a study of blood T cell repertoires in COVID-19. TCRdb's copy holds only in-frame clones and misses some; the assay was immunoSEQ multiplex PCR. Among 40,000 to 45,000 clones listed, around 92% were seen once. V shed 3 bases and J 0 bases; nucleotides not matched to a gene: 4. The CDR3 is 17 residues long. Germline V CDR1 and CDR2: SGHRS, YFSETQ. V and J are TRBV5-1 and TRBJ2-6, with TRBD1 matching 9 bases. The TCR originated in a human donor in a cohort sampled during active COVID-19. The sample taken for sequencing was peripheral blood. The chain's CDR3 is CASSSGTGSSGANVLTF. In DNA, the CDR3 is TGCGCCAGCAGCTCAGGGACAGGGAGCTCTGGGGCCAACGTCCTGACTTTC.